This T cell receptor beta chain derives from a study of cytomegalovirus exposure and HLA in healthy donors. Whole-study results and caveats: In terms of immune exposure information, only CMV serostatus was available. Analysis performed later found 16,000 or so TCR beta sequences associated with HLA alleles at 0.05 false discovery rate. TCR beta V- and J-gene trimming was later associated with a missense DCLRE1C variant.

These donors, healthy bone marrow donors, were studied. In the PCR, 60 Vbeta and 13 Jbeta primers were used. Here immunoSEQ multiplex PCR was the method, and the copy in TCRdb shows in-frame clones only, minus some. The clone table shows around 120,000 clones, with the ten largest holding around 3.9%. As concerns this clone: The target antigen is unknown.

Trimming removed 0 bases at V and 6 bases at J, with 13 bases between. The CDR3 runs 15 residues. Germline values: CDR1 SGHRS, CDR2 YFSETQ. The source of this sequence is a man aged 18 to 35 in good health and CMV-seronegative. The genes are TRBV5-1 and TRBJ2-1; tentatively, D is TRBD2 (5 bases). The specimen sequenced was PBMCs. CDR3 region: CASSLGRGIINEQFF. The CDR3 region has the DNA TGCGCCAGCAGCTTGGGTCGGGGAATTATCAATGAGCAGTTCTTC.